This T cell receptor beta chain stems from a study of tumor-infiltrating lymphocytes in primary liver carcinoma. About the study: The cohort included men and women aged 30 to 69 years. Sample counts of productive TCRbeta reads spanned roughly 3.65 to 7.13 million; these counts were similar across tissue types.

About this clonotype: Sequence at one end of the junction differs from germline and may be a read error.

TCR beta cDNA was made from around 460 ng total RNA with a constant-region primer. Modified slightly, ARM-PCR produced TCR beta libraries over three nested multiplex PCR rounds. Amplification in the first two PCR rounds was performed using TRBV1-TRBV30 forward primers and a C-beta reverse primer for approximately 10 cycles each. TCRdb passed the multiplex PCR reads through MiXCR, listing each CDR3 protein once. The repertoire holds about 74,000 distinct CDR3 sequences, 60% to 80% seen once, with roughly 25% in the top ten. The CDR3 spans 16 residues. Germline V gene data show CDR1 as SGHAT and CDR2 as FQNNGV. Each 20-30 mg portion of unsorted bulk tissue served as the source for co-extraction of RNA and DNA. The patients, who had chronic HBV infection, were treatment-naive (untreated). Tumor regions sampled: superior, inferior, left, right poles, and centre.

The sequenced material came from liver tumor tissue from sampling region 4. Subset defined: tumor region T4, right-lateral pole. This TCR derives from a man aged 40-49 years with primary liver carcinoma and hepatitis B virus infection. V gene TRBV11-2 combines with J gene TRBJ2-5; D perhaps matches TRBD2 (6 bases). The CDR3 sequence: CDSRSRDSTHQGTQYF. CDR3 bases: TGTGACAGCAGATCCCGGGACTCGACCCACCAAGGGACCCAATACTTC.